This section outlines one T cell receptor beta chain sequence together with its context. Its antigen is not identified. V lost 4 bases and J lost 2, with 8 bases in between. CDR3 size: 13 residues. Germline loops: CDR1 SGHDT, CDR2 YYEEEE. Sequencing used immunoSEQ multiplex PCR; TCRdb keeps in-frame clones, though not all of them. The sample contains roughly 23,000 clones, around nine tenths of which appear only once. The entry originates in a study of lymphopenia after photon versus proton radiotherapy. Study-wide results and caveats: Larger post-nadir TCR diversity loss correlated inversely with survival in deceased patients.

The V and J genes are TRBV5-6 and TRBJ2-3; D gene unclear. The sequence came from a man older than 75 with esophageal cancer. Specimen: peripheral blood, collected from a patient treated with proton-based radiotherapy. The CDR3, as DNA: TGTGCCAGCAGCCAGAGACCCACAGATACGCAGTATTTT. Protein product: CASSQRPTDTQYF.